This T cell receptor beta chain is drawn from a study of T cell repertoires in ileal Crohn's disease. Whole-study context: Median disease duration was nearly eight years; about 37% smoked at surgery. Study-level points and caveats: High-frequency clones were more common in sorted CD8 than CD4 cells. Every patient over 26.8% clonality showed endoscopic recurrence.

This clone was observed a handful of times. The antigen is undetermined. This CDR3 has 12 amino acids. Per germline, CDR1 LNHDA and CDR2 SQIVND (reference sequence). With 5 bases removed from V and 8 bases from J, the gap between germline ends came to 9 bases. The assay was immunoSEQ multiplex PCR, and TCRdb's table has in-frame clones only and misses some. In the table there are roughly 5,000 clones, around 80% of which are singletons. Source material: ileal tissue. The TCR was taken from an adult with Crohn's disease. The rearrangement uses TRBV19 and TRBJ1-4; no clear D gene. The CDR3 here is CASSLRGEKLFF. The CDR3 region has the DNA TGTGCCAGTAGTTTGCGGGGAGAAAAACTGTTTTTT. Together with reference TRBV19 and TRBJ1-4, the CDR3 gives the full variable domain: DGGITQSPKYLFRKEGQNVTLSCEQNLNHDAMYWYRQDPGQGLRLIYYSQIVNDFQKGDIAEGYSVSREKKESFPLTVTSAQKNPTAFYLCASSLRGEKLFFGSGTQLSVL.